This T cell receptor (beta chain) appears in the sequencing data of a study of shared clonotypes between healthy human individuals. Overall study: Contributing individuals were a couple of females and a few males aged 18 to 49. Study outcomes and limitations: Clonotypes shared by all four donors outscored non-shared clonotypes in generation probability.

Sequencing used immunoSEQ multiplex PCR; TCRdb keeps in-frame clones, though not all of them. This table has 2 million or so clones, less than 95% appearing once. Terminally differentiated effector memory CD45RA+ cells were excluded by CCR7 positive selection of CD45RO-negative cells. As for this clone: Its antigen remains unknown.

With 7 bases removed from V and 6 bases from J, the gap between germline ends came to 17 bases. Germline-derived CDR1 and CDR2 are SGHTA and FQGNSA. There are 14 residues in the CDR3. The gene calls are TRBV7-2 and TRBJ2-3, with unresolved D. The sample consisted of naive CD8+ T cells sorted from blood. The TCR originated in a man between 18 and 35 years old in good health. The CDR3 is CASTRGWAADTQYF. CDR3 DNA: TGTGCCAGCACCCGTGGGTGGGCAGCGGATACGCAGTATTTT.